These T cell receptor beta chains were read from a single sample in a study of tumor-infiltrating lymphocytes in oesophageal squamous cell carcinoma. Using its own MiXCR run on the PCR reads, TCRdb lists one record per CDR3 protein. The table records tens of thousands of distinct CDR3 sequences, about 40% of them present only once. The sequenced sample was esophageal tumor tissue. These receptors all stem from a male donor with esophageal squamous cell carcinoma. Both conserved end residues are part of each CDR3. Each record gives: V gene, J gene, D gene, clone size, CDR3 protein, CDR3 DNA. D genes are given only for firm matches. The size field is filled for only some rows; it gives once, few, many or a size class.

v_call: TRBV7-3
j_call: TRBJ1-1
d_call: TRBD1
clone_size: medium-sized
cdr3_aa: CASSLGTENTEAFF
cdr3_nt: TGTGCCAGCAGCTTAGGGACAGAGAACACTGAAGCTTTCTTT

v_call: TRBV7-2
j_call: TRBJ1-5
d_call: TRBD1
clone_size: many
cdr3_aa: CASSRWTGDQPQHF
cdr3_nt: TGTGCCAGCAGCCGCTGGACAGGGGATCAGCCCCAGCATTTT

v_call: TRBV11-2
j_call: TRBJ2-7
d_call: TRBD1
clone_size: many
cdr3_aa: CASSSGQGHYEQYF
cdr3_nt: TGTGCCAGCAGCTCCGGACAGGGGCACTACGAGCAGTACTTC

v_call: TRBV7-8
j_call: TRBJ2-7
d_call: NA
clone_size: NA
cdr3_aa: CASSPPATVVYEQYF
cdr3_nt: TGTGCCAGCAGCCCGCCCGCGACGGTCGTCTACGAGCAGTACTTC

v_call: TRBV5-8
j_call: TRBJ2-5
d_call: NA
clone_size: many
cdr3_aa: CASSSGTSQETQYF
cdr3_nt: TGTGCCAGCAGCTCCGGGACTTCTCAAGAGACCCAGTACTTC

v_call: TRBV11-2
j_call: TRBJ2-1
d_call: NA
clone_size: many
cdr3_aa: CASSFSGSSYNEQFF
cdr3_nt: TGTGCCAGCAGCTTCAGCGGCAGCTCCTACAATGAGCAGTTCTTC

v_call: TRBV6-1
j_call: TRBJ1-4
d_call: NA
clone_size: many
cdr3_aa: CASREGQNEKLFF
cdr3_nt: TGTGCCAGCAGAGAGGGGCAGAATGAAAAACTGTTTTTT

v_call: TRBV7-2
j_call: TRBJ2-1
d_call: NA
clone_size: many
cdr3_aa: CASSSGSGGYNEQFF
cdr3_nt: TGTGCCAGCAGCTCCGGGAGCGGTGGATACAATGAGCAGTTCTTC

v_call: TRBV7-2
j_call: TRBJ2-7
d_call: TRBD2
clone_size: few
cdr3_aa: CASSLAPTSGAAYEQYF
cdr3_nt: TGTGCCAGCAGCTTAGCCCCGACTAGCGGGGCCGCCTACGAGCAGTACTTC

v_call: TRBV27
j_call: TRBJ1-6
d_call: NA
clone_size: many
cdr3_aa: CASSWGQGASYNSPLHF
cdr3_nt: NA

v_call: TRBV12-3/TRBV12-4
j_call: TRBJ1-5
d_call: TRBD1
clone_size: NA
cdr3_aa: CASTTGVQPQHF
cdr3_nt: TGTGCCAGCACTACAGGGGTTCAGCCCCAGCATTTT

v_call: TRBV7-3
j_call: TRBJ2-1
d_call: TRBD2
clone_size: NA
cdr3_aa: CASSQAGGGYNEQFF
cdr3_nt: TGTGCCAGCAGCCAAGCGGGAGGGGGCTACAATGAGCAGTTCTTC

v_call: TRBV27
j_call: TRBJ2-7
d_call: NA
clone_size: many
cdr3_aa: CASHGSRSYEQYF
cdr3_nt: TGTGCCAGCCACGGATCCCGCTCCTACGAGCAGTACTTC

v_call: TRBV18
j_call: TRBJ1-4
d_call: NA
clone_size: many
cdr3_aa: CASSRSGSTNEKLFF
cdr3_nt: TGTGCCAGCTCACGAAGCGGATCAACTAATGAAAAACTGTTTTTT

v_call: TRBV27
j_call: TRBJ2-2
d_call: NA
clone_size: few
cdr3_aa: CASSSRTGTGELFF
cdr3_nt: TGTGCCAGCAGTTCACGAACAGGGACCGGGGAGCTGTTTTTT

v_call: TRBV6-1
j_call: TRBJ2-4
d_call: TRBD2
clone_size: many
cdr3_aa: CASSTSGRGKNIQYF
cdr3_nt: TGTGCCAGCAGCACTAGCGGGAGGGGCAAAAACATTCAGTACTTC

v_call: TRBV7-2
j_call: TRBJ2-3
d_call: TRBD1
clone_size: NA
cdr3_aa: CASSPRQGLQSTDTQYF
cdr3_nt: TGTGCCAGCAGCCCTCGACAGGGGCTTCAGAGCACAGATACGCAGTATTTT

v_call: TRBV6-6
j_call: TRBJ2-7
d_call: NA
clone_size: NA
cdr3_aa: CALRSAGTSYEQYF
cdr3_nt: TGTGCTCTCCGTTCAGCGGGCACGTCCTACGAGCAGTACTTC

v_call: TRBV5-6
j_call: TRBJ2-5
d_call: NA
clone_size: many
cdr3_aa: CASSLDGETQYF
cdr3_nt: TGTGCCAGCAGCTTGGACGGAGAGACCCAGTACTTC